This TCR beta chain was identified during a study of blood T cell repertoires in COVID-19. Study-wide background: The study drew acute and convalescent COVID-19 samples from the United States, Italy and Spain.

Original processing notes: Amplified reference gene primers provided the basis for estimating nucleated cell counts. The method was immunoSEQ multiplex PCR; TCRdb's version includes in-frame clones alone and lacks a portion of them. V, J and clone size are those of that table, while D and trimming were read from the DNA. Among some 110,000 clones listed, approximately 83% were seen once. The origin of this receptor is an elderly woman with active or convalescent COVID-19. The sequencing input was peripheral blood.

The CDR3 protein is CASTQSGLYGYTF. CDR3 bases: TGCGCCAGCACCCAAAGCGGGCTCTATGGCTACACCTTC. The V call is TRBV5-1, the J call TRBJ1-2; no definite D call. The germline gives CDR1 SGHRS, CDR2 YFSETQ. Trimming cost V 6 bases and J 4 bases, with 13 bases left between them. The CDR3 totals 13 residues. The full variable domain, its missing parts supplied by reference TRBV5-1 and TRBJ1-2, is KAGVTQTPRYLIKTRGQQVTLSCSPISGHRSVSWYQQTPGQGLQFLFEYFSETQRNKGNFPGRFSGRQFSNSRSEMNVSTLELGDSALYLCASTQSGLYGYTFGSGTRLTVV.